This TCR beta chain was found in a study of blood T cells in healthy people across ages (dated by TCRdb to between 2014 and 2016). Looking at the study overall: In model experiments, template switching captured roughly one uniquely barcoded TCR beta cDNA molecule for every two T cells. Using deep sequencing normalized with unique cDNA molecular identifiers, the study measured how TCR beta repertoire diversity changes with age. The donors were divided into four age groups: young (average around 15 years), middle-aged (about 39), aged (about 62) and long-lived (82). To avoid experimental bias, donors of different ages were distributed randomly across sequencing lanes. Two additional independent replicas of 1 million unique cDNA reads from the same blood draw were analyzed for two donors (one aged 18 to 30 and one aged 80 or older). Overall study outcomes, separate from this receptor: Compared with the aged group, the long-lived group had more naive CD4+ T cells, fewer expanded clones and increased TCR diversity, suggesting age selection. Estimates of total diversity from one million sequenced T cells were regarded as lower bounds and underestimates. There was a strong correlation between observed TCR beta diversity and the percentage of naive T cells measured by flow cytometry. Because profiling used bulk unsorted PBMCs, naive and antigen-experienced compartments could not be compared conclusively. Observed TCR beta diversity per million T cells fell roughly linearly with age, and a significant reduction was already apparent by age roughly 40. Because donor CMV infection status was unknown, age-related changes in expanded clonotypes were potentially confounded.

Relative to germline, V is missing 1 base and J is missing 9 bases, with 13 bases of the junction outside any gene match. The germline V gene (reference sequence) provides CDR1 LNHNV and CDR2 YYDKDF. Taken from cysteine to phenylalanine, the CDR3 has 17 residues. The read is trimmed to its CDR3 DNA, 51 bases read in frame from base 1. Worth noting for this clonotype: Its antigen has not been determined. Per-nucleotide qualities are absent, and no much larger clonotype sits a single base away.

Library preparation employed 5' RACE. The sequencing machine was an Illumina HiSeq 2500. The second PCR ran for about 6 to 11 cycles and used a J-beta primer mix along with a sample-barcoded 5' primer. A template-switch 5' adaptor carrying 12 random nucleotides introduced a unique molecular identifier onto each TCR beta cDNA molecule. Each sample yielded at least 2.5 million CDR3-containing paired-end reads. First-strand cDNA synthesis was performed from all RNA using the Mint cDNA synthesis kit, with priming by a TRBC-specific oligonucleotide. After uracil-DNA glycosylase treatment, a first 18-cycle PCR used universal primers M1SS and BC2_uni_R on all cDNA. Turning to the authors' computational methods: For normalization, 1 million high-quality reads were randomly selected from each sample, with every read carrying a distinct molecular identifier. Reads sharing molecular identifiers were discarded rather than binned into consensus sequences. CDR3 identification, clonotype clustering and error correction used MiTCR with a Q25 quality threshold and the strictest error-elimination algorithm. A nonparametric unseen species model using Euler transformation provided a lower-bound estimate of total TCR beta diversity. TCRdb trimmed public reads at Q25 via fastp, called clones via MiXCR and kept in-frame beta chains. A single entry per CDR3 protein holds the most common genes and DNA from its merged rows. What appears here as the V and J calls and clone size reflects TCRdb's work, not the paper's. Counted in this sample were fewer than 1,000,000 distinct CDR3 sequences; about 42% of them appeared once. The ten largest clones represent approximately 19% of the sample.

The approximately 39 donors, aged roughly 6 to 100 years, were systemically healthy Caucasian individuals from Russia. Each donor gave about 9.8 milliliters of peripheral blood, drawn into EDTA-treated Vacutainer tubes. Ficoll-Paque density-gradient centrifugation was used to isolate PBMCs, with at least 6.5 million per sample. Trizol reagent was used to extract total RNA from the PBMCs, yielding at least 6 micrograms per sample. For every donor, flow cytometry on a PBMC aliquot measured the percentage of naive CD45RAhigh/CD27high T cells. Sequenced input: blood. This receptor was identified in a man in his 60s in good health. This sequence uses TRBV15 and TRBJ2-5, and 11 junction bases match TRBD2. The encoded CDR3 is CATSRVILAGGQASQYF. DNA sequence: TGTGCCACCAGCAGAGTTATCCTAGCGGGGGGCCAGGCTTCCCAGTACTTC.